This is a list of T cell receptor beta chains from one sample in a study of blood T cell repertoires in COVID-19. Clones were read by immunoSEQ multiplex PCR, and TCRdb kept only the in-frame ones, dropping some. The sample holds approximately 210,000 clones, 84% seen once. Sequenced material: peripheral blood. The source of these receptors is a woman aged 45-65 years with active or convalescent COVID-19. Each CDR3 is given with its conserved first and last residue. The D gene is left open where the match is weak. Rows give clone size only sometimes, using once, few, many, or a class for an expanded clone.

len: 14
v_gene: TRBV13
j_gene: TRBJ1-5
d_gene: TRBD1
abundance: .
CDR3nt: TGTGCCAGCAGCTTCGGGACAGGGTTTCAGCCCCAGCATTTT
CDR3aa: CASSFGTGFQPQHF

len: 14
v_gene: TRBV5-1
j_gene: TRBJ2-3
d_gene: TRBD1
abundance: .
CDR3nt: TGCGCCAGCAGCTCGGGACAGGGCACAGATACGCAGTATTTT
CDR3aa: CASSSGQGTDTQYF

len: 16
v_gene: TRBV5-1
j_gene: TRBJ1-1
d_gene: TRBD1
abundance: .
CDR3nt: TGCGCCAGCAGCTTGGACGGACAGGTCAGTTGGGCTGAAGCTTTCTTT
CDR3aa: CASSLDGQVSWAEAFF

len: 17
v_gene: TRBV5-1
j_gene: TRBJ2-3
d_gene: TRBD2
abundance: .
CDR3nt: TGCGCCAGCAGCGGCGTGGCTAGCGGGGGGCGCACAGATACGCAGTATTTT
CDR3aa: CASSGVASGGRTDTQYF

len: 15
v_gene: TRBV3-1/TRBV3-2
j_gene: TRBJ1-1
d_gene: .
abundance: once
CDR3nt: TGTGCCAGCAGCCAAGCTGGGGGGAAGAACACTGAAGCTTTCTTT
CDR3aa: CASSQAGGKNTEAFF

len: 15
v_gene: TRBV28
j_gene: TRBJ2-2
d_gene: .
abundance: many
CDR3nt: TGTGCCAGCCGAACTTGGGGGGTTAACACCGGGGAGCTGTTTTTT
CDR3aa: CASRTWGVNTGELFF

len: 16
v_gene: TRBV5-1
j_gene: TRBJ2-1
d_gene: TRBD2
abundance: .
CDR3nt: TGCGCCAGCAGCTTGCGGCTAGCGGGAGCGGGCAATGAGCAGTTCTTC
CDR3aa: CASSLRLAGAGNEQFF

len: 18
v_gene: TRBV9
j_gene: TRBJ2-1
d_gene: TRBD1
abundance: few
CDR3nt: TGTGCCAGCAGCGCATCCCCCGGGACAGTCCGCTCCTACAATGAGCAGTTCTTC
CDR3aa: CASSASPGTVRSYNEQFF

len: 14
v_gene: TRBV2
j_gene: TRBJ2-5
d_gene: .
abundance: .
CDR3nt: TGTGCCAGCAGTGAACGCCAGGGGGGCGAGACCCAGTACTTC
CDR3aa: CASSERQGGETQYF

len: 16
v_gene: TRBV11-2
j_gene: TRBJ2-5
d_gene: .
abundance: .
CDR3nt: TGTGCCAGCAGCCCTAGAGGTAGCGGAATCAAAGAGACCCAGTACTTC
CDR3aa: CASSPRGSGIKETQYF

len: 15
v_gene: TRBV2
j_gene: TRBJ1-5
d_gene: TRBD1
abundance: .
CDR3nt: TGTGCCAGCAGTTACGACAGGGGAGGGGATCAGCCCCAGCATTTT
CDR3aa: CASSYDRGGDQPQHF

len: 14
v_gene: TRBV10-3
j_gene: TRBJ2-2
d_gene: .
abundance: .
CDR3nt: TGTGCCATCAGTAGTGGGAGACAAATAAGGGAGCTGTTTTTT
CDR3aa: CAISSGRQIRELFF

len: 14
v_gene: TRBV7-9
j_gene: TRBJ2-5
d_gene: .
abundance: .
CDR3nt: TGTGCCAGCAGCTTAAATGGGGCACAAGAGACCCAGTACTTC
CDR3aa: CASSLNGAQETQYF

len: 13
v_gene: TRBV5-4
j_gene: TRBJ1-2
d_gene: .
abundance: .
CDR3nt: TGTGCCAGCAGCCCCCTGACAGACTATGGCTACACCTTC
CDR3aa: CASSPLTDYGYTF

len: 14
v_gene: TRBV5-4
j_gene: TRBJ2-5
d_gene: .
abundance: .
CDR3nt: TGTGCCAGCAGCTCAAGCGGGCGGCAAGAGACCCAGTACTTC
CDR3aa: CASSSSGRQETQYF

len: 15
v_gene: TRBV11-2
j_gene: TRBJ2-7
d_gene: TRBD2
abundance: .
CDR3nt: TGTGCCAGCAGCTTCACTAGCGGGGACTCCTACGAGCAGTACTTC
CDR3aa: CASSFTSGDSYEQYF

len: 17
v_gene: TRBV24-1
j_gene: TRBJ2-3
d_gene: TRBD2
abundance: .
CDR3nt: TGTGCCACCAGTGATTTGAGAGTAGCGGGAGGGCCGGATACGCAGTATTTT
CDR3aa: CATSDLRVAGGPDTQYF

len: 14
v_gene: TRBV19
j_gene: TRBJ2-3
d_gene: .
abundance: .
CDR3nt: TGTGCCAGTAGTACGCTACCTTTCACAGATACGCAGTATTTT
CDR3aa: CASSTLPFTDTQYF

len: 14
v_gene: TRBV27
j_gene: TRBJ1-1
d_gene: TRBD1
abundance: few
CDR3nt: TGTGCCAGCAGCCAAGACAGGGGGATAACTGAAGCTTTCTTT
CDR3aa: CASSQDRGITEAFF

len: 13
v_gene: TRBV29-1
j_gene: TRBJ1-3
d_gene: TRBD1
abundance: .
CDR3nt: TGCAGCGTCCCTACAGGGGCTGGAAACACCATATATTTT
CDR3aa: CSVPTGAGNTIYF

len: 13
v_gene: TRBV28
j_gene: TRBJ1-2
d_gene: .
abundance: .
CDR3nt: TGTGCCAGCAGACTACCTGACCGCTATGGCTACACCTTC
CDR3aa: CASRLPDRYGYTF

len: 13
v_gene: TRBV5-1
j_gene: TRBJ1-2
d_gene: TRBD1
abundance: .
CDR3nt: TGCGCCAGCAGCGGAGGGACAGGGGGCTCCTACACCTTC
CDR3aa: CASSGGTGGSYTF

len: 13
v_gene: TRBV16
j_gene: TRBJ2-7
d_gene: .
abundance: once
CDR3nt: TGTGCCAGCAGCCCGCATGGAGCGGAGGAGCAGTACTTC
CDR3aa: CASSPHGAEEQYF

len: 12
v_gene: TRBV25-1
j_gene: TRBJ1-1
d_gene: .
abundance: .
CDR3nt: TGTGCCAGCAGTGGGTTCACAGTTGAAGCTTTCTTT
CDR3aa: CASSGFTVEAFF

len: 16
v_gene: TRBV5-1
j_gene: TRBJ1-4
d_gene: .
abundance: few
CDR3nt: TGCGCCAGCAGCTTGGAAACGGGGAACAAAAATGAAAAACTGTTTTTT
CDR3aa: CASSLETGNKNEKLFF

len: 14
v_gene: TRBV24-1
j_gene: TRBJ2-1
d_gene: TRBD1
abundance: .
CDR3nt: TGTGCCACCAGAAGGGACAGTACCTACAATGAGCAGTTCTTC
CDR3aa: CATRRDSTYNEQFF

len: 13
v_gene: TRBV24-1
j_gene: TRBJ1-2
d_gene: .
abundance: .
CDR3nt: TGTGCCACCAGTGATTTCCGGGGCTATGGCTACACCTTC
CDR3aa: CATSDFRGYGYTF

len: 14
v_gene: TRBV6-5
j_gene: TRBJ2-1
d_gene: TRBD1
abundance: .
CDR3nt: TGTGCCAGCAGTAGTCCCGGGACAGGGACCGCGCAGTTCTTC
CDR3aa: CASSSPGTGTAQFF